This is a list of T cell receptor beta chains from one sample in a study of blood T cell repertoires in COVID-19. Clones were sequenced by immunoSEQ multiplex PCR, and TCRdb holds only the in-frame ones, with some missing. The sample carries approximately 140,000 clones, around 84% recorded once. The specimen sequenced was peripheral blood. The receptor source for this set is an older woman with acute or convalescent COVID-19. CDR3s include the opening cysteine and the closing phenylalanine or tryptophan. Each record gives: D gene, J gene, clone size, V gene, CDR3 protein, CDR3 DNA. A D gene is named only where the DNA matches it firmly. A row's size may be missing; if present it is once, few, many or a size class.

TRBD1 | TRBJ1-2 | . | TRBV28 | CASSLIRTGQNYGYTF | TGTGCCAGCAGTTTAATCAGGACAGGACAAAACTATGGCTACACCTTC
. | TRBJ1-4 | . | TRBV6-1 | CASSEAGGRRNEKLFF | TGTGCCAGCAGTGAAGCTGGGGGCCGAAGGAATGAAAAACTGTTTTTT
TRBD1 | TRBJ1-4 | . | TRBV18 | CASSPRAAGGEKLFF | TGTGCCAGCTCACCACGTGCAGCAGGGGGTGAAAAACTGTTTTTT
TRBD2 | TRBJ2-3 | . | TRBV4-3 | CASSGVAGATDTQYF | TGCGCCAGCAGCGGCGTAGCGGGGGCCACAGATACGCAGTATTTT
. | TRBJ2-5 | . | TRBV4-2 | CASSQVAGEETQYF | TGTGCCAGCAGCCAAGTGGCAGGGGAAGAGACCCAGTACTTC
TRBD1 | TRBJ2-1 | . | TRBV4-1 | CASSQVRTGWDEQFF | TGCGCCAGCAGCCAAGTAAGGACAGGTTGGGATGAGCAGTTCTTC
TRBD1 | TRBJ2-5 | once | TRBV6-5 | CASSYTGQGAGETQYF | TGTGCCAGCAGTTACACCGGACAGGGGGCTGGGGAGACCCAGTACTTC
. | TRBJ2-1 | . | TRBV19 | CASSIGTNEQFF | TGTGCCAGTAGTATAGGGACAAATGAGCAGTTCTTC
TRBD2 | TRBJ2-3 | . | TRBV11-2 | CASSPYRSGGPTDTQYF | TGTGCCAGCAGCCCCTATCGTTCGGGGGGGCCCACAGATACGCAGTATTTT
. | TRBJ2-7 | . | TRBV14 | CASSQVPDRNYEQYF | TGTGCCAGCAGCCAAGTCCCCGACAGAAACTACGAGCAGTACTTC
. | TRBJ2-2 | . | TRBV6-1 | CASSEHWSGTGELFF | TGTGCCAGCAGTGAACATTGGTCGGGGACCGGGGAGCTGTTTTTT
TRBD1 | TRBJ1-2 | . | TRBV9 | CASSSGQGDGYTF | TGTGCCAGCAGCTCGGGACAGGGAGATGGCTACACCTTC
. | TRBJ1-1 | . | TRBV6-1 | CASSEARLNTEAFF | TGTGCCAGCAGTGAAGCGCGGCTTAACACTGAAGCTTTCTTT
TRBD1 | TRBJ1-6 | once | TRBV6-1 | CASSERAGGSSSSPLHF | TGTGCCAGCAGTGAAAGGGCAGGGGGTTCGTCTAGTTCACCCCTCCACTTT
TRBD1 | TRBJ2-7 | . | TRBV7-9 | CASSFQTGAYEQYF | TGTGCCAGCAGCTTTCAGACAGGGGCCTACGAGCAGTACTTC
. | TRBJ2-5 | . | TRBV6-5 | CASSMYFGTQETQYF | TGTGCCAGCAGTATGTATTTTGGGACACAAGAGACCCAGTACTTC
TRBD1 | TRBJ2-7 | medium-sized | TRBV2 | CASRLDRTGTYEQYF | TGTGCCAGCAGATTAGATCGGACAGGGACCTACGAGCAGTACTTC
TRBD1 | TRBJ2-7 | . | TRBV6-6 | CASSPSRDRVAEQYF | TGTGCCAGCTCGCCATCCCGGGACAGGGTCGCCGAGCAGTACTTC
. | TRBJ2-6 | . | TRBV28 | CASSGGASGANVLTF | TGTGCCAGCAGTGGCGGGGCCTCTGGGGCCAACGTCCTGACTTTC
. | TRBJ2-3 | . | TRBV5-4 | CASIGGATDTQYF | TGTGCCAGCATCGGCGGGGCCACAGATACGCAGTATTTT
. | TRBJ2-6 | . | TRBV2 | CASSDVLPGANVLTF | TGTGCCAGCAGTGATGTCCTACCTGGGGCCAACGTCCTGACTTTC
TRBD1 | TRBJ1-6 | . | TRBV27 | CASQPPGQYNSPLHF | TGTGCCAGCCAACCCCCGGGACAGTATAATTCACCCCTCCACTTT
TRBD2 | TRBJ2-7 | . | TRBV2 | CASRGLADDSYEQYF | TGTGCCAGCAGGGGACTAGCGGACGATTCCTACGAGCAGTACTTC
. | TRBJ2-7 | . | TRBV10-3 | CAISESASGGLHEQYF | TGTGCCATCAGTGAGTCTGCTTCAGGGGGGTTACACGAGCAGTACTTC
. | TRBJ1-1 | . | TRBV7-2 | CASSLFRTVNTEAFF | TGTGCCAGCAGCTTATTTAGGACAGTAAACACTGAAGCTTTCTTT
TRBD1 | TRBJ1-5 | . | TRBV18 | CASSPGQGLEPQHF | TGTGCCAGCTCACCTGGACAGGGGTTGGAGCCCCAGCATTTT
. | TRBJ2-5 | . | TRBV3-1/TRBV3-2 | CASSPRIAAQGETQYF | TGTGCCAGCAGCCCCCGCATAGCAGCCCAGGGAGAGACCCAGTACTTC
TRBD1 | TRBJ2-7 | . | TRBV6-2/TRBV6-3 | CASSYGDRMTYEQYF | TGTGCCAGCAGTTACGGGGACAGGATGACCTACGAGCAGTACTTC
. | TRBJ1-3 | . | TRBV28 | CASSPVGETAGNTIYF | TGTGCCAGCAGTCCCGTTGGGGAGACGGCTGGAAACACCATATATTTT
. | TRBJ1-1 | . | TRBV5-4 | CASSFRTEWTEAFF | TGTGCCAGCAGCTTTAGGACAGAGTGGACTGAAGCTTTCTTT
. | TRBJ2-5 | . | TRBV2 | CASSEATQYF | TGTGCCAGCAGTGAGGCGACCCAGTACTTC
. | TRBJ2-7 | . | TRBV15 | CATSRDPGGGRWEQYF | TGTGCCACCAGCAGAGACCCGGGCGGAGGGAGGTGGGAGCAGTACTTC
. | TRBJ1-2 | . | TRBV3-1/TRBV3-2 | CASSQGAGYTF | TGTGCCAGCAGCCAAGGGGCCGGCTACACCTTC
TRBD1 | TRBJ1-1 | . | TRBV5-4 | CASRMRQGPNTEAFF | TGTGCCAGCAGAATGAGACAGGGCCCAAACACTGAAGCTTTCTTT
. | TRBJ1-2 | . | TRBV10-3 | CAISVKQGANYGYTF | TGTGCCATCAGCGTGAAACAGGGTGCCAACTATGGCTACACCTTC
. | TRBJ1-6 | . | TRBV2 | CASRAGAGGSPLHF | TGTGCCAGCAGGGCCGGGGCGGGGGGCTCACCCCTCCACTTT
. | TRBJ2-7 | . | TRBV2 | CASSPVGRGGAYEQYF | TGTGCCAGCAGCCCGGTAGGTAGGGGGGGAGCCTACGAGCAGTACTTC
. | TRBJ1-1 | . | TRBV28 | CASSLYRGEAFF | TGTGCCAGCAGTTTATACCGGGGTGAAGCTTTCTTT
TRBD1 | TRBJ1-3 | many | TRBV11-2 | CASRCLGTGCNTIYF | TGTGCCAGCAGGTGCTTAGGGACAGGTTGTAACACCATATATTTT
TRBD2 | TRBJ2-1 | . | TRBV7-2 | CASSAAGLAGGRAKFF | TGTGCCAGCAGCGCGGCGGGACTAGCGGGGGGACGAGCGAAGTTCTTC
. | TRBJ1-5 | . | TRBV2 | CASSGDNQPQHF | TGTGCCAGCTCAGGGGACAATCAGCCCCAGCATTTT